Given below is one TCR beta chain in context. The data were obtained in a study of blood T cell repertoires in COVID-19. About the study: Some COVID-19 samples were acute and others convalescent; all came from the United States, Italy and Spain.

Produced via immunoSEQ multiplex PCR; TCRdb's table is partial and in-frame only. This sample carries about 74,000 clones, around 80% of them seen once, and the ten largest clones take roughly 7.4%. The CDR3 contains 15 residues. V lost 3 bases, J lost 4 bases, and 6 bases stayed unmatched. Germline CDR1 is MRHNA and CDR2 is SNTAGT. The genes are TRBV6-4 and TRBJ1-2; 9 nucleotides line up with TRBD1. The TCR was taken from a human donor in a cohort sampled during active COVID-19. Sequencing was performed on peripheral blood. In nucleotides, the CDR3 is TGTGCCAGCAGTGAATCAGGGACAGGGAGCTATGGCTACACCTTC. This sequence encodes CASSESGTGSYGYTF.